The 5 T cell receptor beta chains below were found in one sample sequenced in a study of cytomegalovirus exposure and HLA in healthy donors. The primer mix had 60 Vbeta and 13 Jbeta primers. Method: immunoSEQ multiplex PCR; TCRdb's copy keeps in-frame clones and lacks some. The sample yields under 200,000 clones, roughly 60% seen once. The source material was PBMCs. Receptors were obtained from a man aged 35 to 55 in good health and CMV-seronegative.

The chain uses TRBV25-1 and TRBJ2-7, with a tentative D call TRBD2 (7 bases). The V end lost 1 base, the J end lost 4 bases, and 11 bases lay between the germline ends. CDR1 and CDR2 from the germline V gene are MGHDK and SYGVNS. The CDR3 runs 14 residues. The CDR3 DNA follows: TGTGCCAGCAGTGAATTGGGGGGGGCGTACGAGCAGTACTTC. It is translated as CASSELGGAYEQYF.

This clone was observed once. The genes are TRBV16 and TRBJ1-1; D uncertain. V was cut by 1 base and J by 3 bases, with 12 bases left in between. Germline V gene sequence: CDR1 KGHSY, CDR2 FQNENV. This CDR3 is 15 amino acids long. The CDR3 DNA reads as TGTGCCAGCAGCCAATTCCAGGACGGGGACACTGAAGCTTTCTTT. This sequence encodes CASSQFQDGDTEAFF.

This clone was found a few times. This chain joins TRBV10-3 and TRBJ2-7; 8 bases line up with TRBD2. The CDR3 runs to 15 residues. Germline CDR1 is ENHRY and CDR2 is SYGVKD. The trim removed 3 bases at V and 2 bases at J, leaving 6 bases unmatched. The chain's CDR3 is CAISESASGPYEQYF. CDR3 DNA sequence: TGTGCCATCAGTGAATCGGCTAGCGGGCCCTACGAGCAGTACTTC.

This chain uses TRBV28 with TRBJ2-3, with TRBD1 matching over 9 bases. There are 15 residues in the CDR3. Losses at the gene ends were 7 bases for V and 6 bases for J; bases not matched to a gene: 11. Germline CDR1 and CDR2: MDHEN and SYDVKM. As DNA, the CDR3 is TGTGCCAGCACCCCCCGGGACAGGGTTGTTGATACGCAGTATTTT. This sequence encodes CASTPRDRVVDTQYF.

The rearrangement uses TRBV19 and TRBJ2-7; a possible D gene is TRBD1 (6 bases). CDR1 is LNHDA, CDR2 SQIVND, per germline (reference sequence). The CDR3 sequence is 15 residues long. Trimming took off 6 bases at V and 3 bases at J, with 18 bases between the two ends. The CDR3 region has the DNA TGTGCCAGTAGCAAACGACAGGTTGAGGTCTACGAGCAGTACTTC. Translated, it gives CASSKRQVEVYEQYF. Using reference TRBV19 and TRBJ2-7 for the parts outside the CDR3, the full variable domain is DGGITQSPKYLFRKEGQNVTLSCEQNLNHDAMYWYRQDPGQGLRLIYYSQIVNDFQKGDIAEGYSVSREKKESFPLTVTSAQKNPTAFYLCASSKRQVEVYEQYFGPGTRLTVT.